Listed below are T cell receptor beta chains from one sample, sequenced in a study of blood T cell repertoires in COVID-19. Produced via immunoSEQ multiplex PCR; TCRdb's table is partial and in-frame only. The table lists about 350,000 clones, approximately 84% of them singletons. Source material: PBMCs or T cells enriched from blood (not recorded which). The receptor source for this set is a woman aged 25 to 39 who had recovered from COVID-19. Each CDR3 is given with its conserved first and last residue. D genes are given only for firm matches. Size is stated for part of the rows, as once, few or many counts, or as a class when the clone is expanded.

abundance: -; v_gene: TRBV6-5; d_gene: -; j_gene: TRBJ1-1; CDR3nt: TGTGCCAGCAGTTACTCGAGACGACAGGCCACTGAAGCTTTCTTT; CDR3aa: CASSYSRRQATEAFF
abundance: -; v_gene: TRBV5-1; d_gene: TRBD1; j_gene: TRBJ1-5; CDR3nt: TGCGCCAGCAGCTCTACAGGGGGGAATCAGCCCCAGCATTTT; CDR3aa: CASSSTGGNQPQHF
abundance: -; v_gene: TRBV30; d_gene: -; j_gene: TRBJ2-7; CDR3nt: TGTGCCTGGAGTGGTAGCTACGAGCAGTACTTC; CDR3aa: CAWSGSYEQYF
abundance: once; v_gene: TRBV7-9; d_gene: -; j_gene: TRBJ1-3; CDR3nt: TGTGCCAGCAGAGACAAGGGAAACACCATATATTTT; CDR3aa: CASRDKGNTIYF
abundance: -; v_gene: TRBV2; d_gene: TRBD1; j_gene: TRBJ1-5; CDR3nt: TGTGCCAGCAGTGTAAGGGGACAGGGTGGGTATAGCAATCAGCCCCAGCATTTT; CDR3aa: CASSVRGQGGYSNQPQHF
abundance: once; v_gene: TRBV10-3; d_gene: TRBD1; j_gene: TRBJ1-1; CDR3nt: TGTGCCATCAGCCGACAGGGGGCGAGTACTGAAGCTTTCTTT; CDR3aa: CAISRQGASTEAFF
abundance: -; v_gene: TRBV28; d_gene: -; j_gene: TRBJ1-1; CDR3nt: TGTGCCAGCAGTTTCTCGTTGGACATCCCGAACACTGAAGCTTTCTTT; CDR3aa: CASSFSLDIPNTEAFF
abundance: -; v_gene: TRBV5-1; d_gene: TRBD2; j_gene: TRBJ2-2; CDR3nt: TGCGCCAGCCACCCAGGGAGCGGGGGGGCCAGCACCGGGGAGCTGTTTTTT; CDR3aa: CASHPGSGGASTGELFF
abundance: -; v_gene: TRBV4-2; d_gene: -; j_gene: TRBJ1-2; CDR3nt: TGTGCCAGCAGCCAAGAGGACAGCGCTAACTATGGCTACACCTTC; CDR3aa: CASSQEDSANYGYTF
abundance: -; v_gene: TRBV3-1/TRBV3-2; d_gene: TRBD2; j_gene: TRBJ2-4; CDR3nt: TGTGCCAGCAGCCCGGGACTAGCGGGGGGAGCGAACATTCAGTACTTC; CDR3aa: CASSPGLAGGANIQYF
abundance: -; v_gene: TRBV24-1; d_gene: TRBD1; j_gene: TRBJ2-3; CDR3nt: TGTGCCACCAGTGATGCCGGGACAGGGAGACAACCTAGCACAGATACGCAGTATTTT; CDR3aa: CATSDAGTGRQPSTDTQYF
abundance: once; v_gene: TRBV25-1; d_gene: -; j_gene: TRBJ1-2; CDR3nt: TGTGCCAGCAGTGGACAACAGAACAACTATGGCTACACCTTC; CDR3aa: CASSGQQNNYGYTF
abundance: -; v_gene: TRBV18; d_gene: -; j_gene: TRBJ1-5; CDR3nt: TGTGCCAGCTCTCCCAGGGACGGGAGCCAGCCCCAGCATTTT; CDR3aa: CASSPRDGSQPQHF
abundance: -; v_gene: TRBV7-6; d_gene: -; j_gene: TRBJ2-3; CDR3nt: TGTGCCAGCAGCCGACGCCTAGACAGAGCAACAGATACGCAGTATTTT; CDR3aa: CASSRRLDRATDTQYF
abundance: -; v_gene: TRBV10-2; d_gene: TRBD1; j_gene: TRBJ2-2; CDR3nt: TGCGCCAGCAGTGCGGGACAGCCAGGGACCGGGGAGCTGTTTTTT; CDR3aa: CASSAGQPGTGELFF
abundance: -; v_gene: TRBV28; d_gene: TRBD1; j_gene: TRBJ1-5; CDR3nt: TGTGCCAGCGGGACAGTCAATCAGCCCCAGCATTTT; CDR3aa: CASGTVNQPQHF
abundance: -; v_gene: TRBV2; d_gene: TRBD1; j_gene: TRBJ1-1; CDR3nt: TGTGCCAGCAGTGGGAGCCAGGGGGGCACTGAAGCTTTCTTT; CDR3aa: CASSGSQGGTEAFF
abundance: -; v_gene: TRBV19; d_gene: TRBD1; j_gene: TRBJ1-2; CDR3nt: TGTGCCAGTAGTATTCGGCAGGGGGTGGACTATGGCTACACCTTC; CDR3aa: CASSIRQGVDYGYTF
abundance: -; v_gene: TRBV9; d_gene: -; j_gene: TRBJ1-1; CDR3nt: TGTGCCAGCAGCGTAGTTACACAGGGCACTGAAGCTTTCTTT; CDR3aa: CASSVVTQGTEAFF
abundance: -; v_gene: TRBV3-1/TRBV3-2; d_gene: -; j_gene: TRBJ1-1; CDR3nt: TGTGCCAGCAGCCGGCGGGGAGACACTGAAGCTTTCTTT; CDR3aa: CASSRRGDTEAFF
abundance: -; v_gene: TRBV3-1/TRBV3-2; d_gene: TRBD1; j_gene: TRBJ2-1; CDR3nt: TGTGCCAGCACCCCCCGGGACAGGGGCAATGAGCAGTTCTTC; CDR3aa: CASTPRDRGNEQFF
abundance: -; v_gene: TRBV7-7; d_gene: TRBD2; j_gene: TRBJ2-5; CDR3nt: TGTGCCAGCAGCTTAGGGGGGGGGTACCAAGAGACCCAGTACTTC; CDR3aa: CASSLGGGYQETQYF
abundance: -; v_gene: TRBV28; d_gene: -; j_gene: TRBJ2-7; CDR3nt: TGTGCCAGCAGTTGGGCCGAAACAGGGCCCCTAATGATACAGTACTTC; CDR3aa: CASSWAETGPLMIQYF
abundance: once; v_gene: TRBV15; d_gene: TRBD1; j_gene: TRBJ1-6; CDR3nt: TGTGCCACCAGCACAAGGGACAGGGGTACGTCACCCCTCCACTTT; CDR3aa: CATSTRDRGTSPLHF
abundance: once; v_gene: TRBV7-8; d_gene: -; j_gene: TRBJ2-5; CDR3nt: TGTGCCAGCAGCTTACCGGAAGAGACCCAGTACTTC; CDR3aa: CASSLPEETQYF
abundance: -; v_gene: TRBV28; d_gene: TRBD2; j_gene: TRBJ2-3; CDR3nt: TGTGCCAGCAGCCTGCTAGCGGGGAGCACAGATACGCAGTATTTT; CDR3aa: CASSLLAGSTDTQYF
abundance: -; v_gene: TRBV3-1/TRBV3-2; d_gene: TRBD1; j_gene: TRBJ1-2; CDR3nt: TGTGCCAGCAGCCAAGGGGGACAGGACTATGGCTACACCTTC; CDR3aa: CASSQGGQDYGYTF
abundance: once; v_gene: TRBV28; d_gene: TRBD1; j_gene: TRBJ1-3; CDR3nt: TGTGCCAGCAGCGTCGGACAGGATCTAAACACCATATATTTT; CDR3aa: CASSVGQDLNTIYF
abundance: -; v_gene: TRBV28; d_gene: -; j_gene: TRBJ1-5; CDR3nt: TGTGCCAGCAGTTTGTCCACTGCCAATCAGCCCCAGCATTTT; CDR3aa: CASSLSTANQPQHF
abundance: -; v_gene: TRBV28; d_gene: -; j_gene: TRBJ2-7; CDR3nt: TGTGCCAGCAGTGTGACAGGACCCCTCACCTACGAGCAGTACTTC; CDR3aa: CASSVTGPLTYEQYF
abundance: -; v_gene: TRBV10-3; d_gene: TRBD1; j_gene: TRBJ2-7; CDR3nt: TGTGCCATCAGTCGGGACAGGGGGTCGTACGAGCAGTACTTC; CDR3aa: CAISRDRGSYEQYF
abundance: -; v_gene: TRBV7-6; d_gene: TRBD1; j_gene: TRBJ2-1; CDR3nt: TGTGCCAGCAGCACGCGACGACAGGGGTTAAGAAACAATGAGCAGTTCTTC; CDR3aa: CASSTRRQGLRNNEQFF
abundance: -; v_gene: TRBV7-8; d_gene: TRBD1; j_gene: TRBJ1-2; CDR3nt: TGTGCCAGCAGCCGGGACAGAACCTATGGCTACACCTTC; CDR3aa: CASSRDRTYGYTF
abundance: -; v_gene: TRBV7-2; d_gene: -; j_gene: TRBJ2-5; CDR3nt: TGTGCCAGCAGCTTGGACCGATACGGGGATTGGTACTTC; CDR3aa: CASSLDRYGDWYF
abundance: -; v_gene: TRBV19; d_gene: -; j_gene: TRBJ2-3; CDR3nt: TGTGCCAGTAGTATTACAGGGCGAACAGATACGCAGTATTTT; CDR3aa: CASSITGRTDTQYF
abundance: -; v_gene: TRBV5-6; d_gene: TRBD2; j_gene: TRBJ2-7; CDR3nt: TGTGCCAGCAGCTTTCGGGGGGTTACTCAAACCTACGAGCAGTACTTC; CDR3aa: CASSFRGVTQTYEQYF
abundance: -; v_gene: TRBV20-1; d_gene: -; j_gene: TRBJ1-1; CDR3nt: TGCAGTGCTAGTAGTAGAAACACTGAAGCTTTCTTT; CDR3aa: CSASSRNTEAFF
abundance: -; v_gene: TRBV25-1; d_gene: TRBD1; j_gene: TRBJ1-3; CDR3nt: TGTGCCAGCAGTGGTTACAGGGGTTCTGGAAACACCATATATTTT; CDR3aa: CASSGYRGSGNTIYF
abundance: -; v_gene: TRBV19; d_gene: TRBD2; j_gene: TRBJ2-7; CDR3nt: TGTGCCAGTAGTCCCTCTTTGATCCAGCGGGGGGGCAGCGAGCAGTACTTC; CDR3aa: CASSPSLIQRGGSEQYF
abundance: -; v_gene: TRBV9; d_gene: -; j_gene: TRBJ2-5; CDR3nt: TGTGCCAGCAGCACCCAGGGCAGCCAAGAGACCCAGTACTTC; CDR3aa: CASSTQGSQETQYF
abundance: -; v_gene: TRBV20-1; d_gene: -; j_gene: TRBJ1-2; CDR3nt: TGCAGTGCCCGACAGGAATCGTACACCTTC; CDR3aa: CSARQESYTF
abundance: few; v_gene: TRBV24-1; d_gene: TRBD1; j_gene: TRBJ2-1; CDR3nt: TGTGCCACCAGTGACAGTCGACAGGGGGCGGCCTACAATGAGCAGTTCTTC; CDR3aa: CATSDSRQGAAYNEQFF
abundance: -; v_gene: TRBV3-1/TRBV3-2; d_gene: -; j_gene: TRBJ2-3; CDR3nt: TGTGCCAGCAGCCCTAATGACATCACAGATACGCAGTATTTT; CDR3aa: CASSPNDITDTQYF
abundance: -; v_gene: TRBV6-2/TRBV6-3; d_gene: -; j_gene: TRBJ2-4; CDR3nt: TGTGCCAGCAGTCCCCTTCCCCCGGCCAAAAACATTCAGTACTTC; CDR3aa: CASSPLPPAKNIQYF
abundance: once; v_gene: TRBV6-5; d_gene: -; j_gene: TRBJ1-1; CDR3nt: TGTTCACTCGGGGGGGTACGGGGAGCTTTCTTT; CDR3aa: CSLGGVRGAFF
abundance: -; v_gene: TRBV7-8; d_gene: TRBD2; j_gene: TRBJ2-7; CDR3nt: TGTGCCAGCAGCTTATCTTGGACTAGCGGGGACCACGAGCAGTACTTC; CDR3aa: CASSLSWTSGDHEQYF
abundance: -; v_gene: TRBV9; d_gene: TRBD1; j_gene: TRBJ2-3; CDR3nt: TGTGCCAGCACCGGACTACCGGGACAGGGCACAGATACGCAGTATTTT; CDR3aa: CASTGLPGQGTDTQYF
abundance: once; v_gene: TRBV2; d_gene: -; j_gene: TRBJ1-5; CDR3nt: TGTGCCAGCACCCCAAGGGCCAGGGCTTATAGCAATCAGCCCCAGCATTTT; CDR3aa: CASTPRARAYSNQPQHF
abundance: -; v_gene: TRBV30; d_gene: -; j_gene: TRBJ2-1; CDR3nt: TGTGCCTGGAGTCTAACTTCCTACAATGAGCAGTTCTTC; CDR3aa: CAWSLTSYNEQFF
abundance: -; v_gene: TRBV24-1; d_gene: -; j_gene: TRBJ2-5; CDR3nt: TGTGCCACCAGTGTAGGGAGCGGCAACCAAGAGACCCAGTACTTC; CDR3aa: CATSVGSGNQETQYF
abundance: -; v_gene: TRBV5-1; d_gene: -; j_gene: TRBJ2-5; CDR3nt: TGCGCCAGCAGCTTGGTCTCCCTTCAAGAGACCCAGTACTTC; CDR3aa: CASSLVSLQETQYF
abundance: -; v_gene: TRBV4-1; d_gene: TRBD1; j_gene: TRBJ1-5; CDR3nt: TGCGCCAGCAGCCCAGGACAGGGGCGTCAGCCCCAGCATTTT; CDR3aa: CASSPGQGRQPQHF
abundance: -; v_gene: TRBV18; d_gene: TRBD1; j_gene: TRBJ2-7; CDR3nt: TGTGCCAGCTCACTTAGAACCGGGACAGGGACGCCTGCCGAGCAGTACTTC; CDR3aa: CASSLRTGTGTPAEQYF
abundance: -; v_gene: TRBV28; d_gene: TRBD2; j_gene: TRBJ2-7; CDR3nt: TGTGCCAGCAAGCGGGAACCCTACGAGCAGTACTTC; CDR3aa: CASKREPYEQYF